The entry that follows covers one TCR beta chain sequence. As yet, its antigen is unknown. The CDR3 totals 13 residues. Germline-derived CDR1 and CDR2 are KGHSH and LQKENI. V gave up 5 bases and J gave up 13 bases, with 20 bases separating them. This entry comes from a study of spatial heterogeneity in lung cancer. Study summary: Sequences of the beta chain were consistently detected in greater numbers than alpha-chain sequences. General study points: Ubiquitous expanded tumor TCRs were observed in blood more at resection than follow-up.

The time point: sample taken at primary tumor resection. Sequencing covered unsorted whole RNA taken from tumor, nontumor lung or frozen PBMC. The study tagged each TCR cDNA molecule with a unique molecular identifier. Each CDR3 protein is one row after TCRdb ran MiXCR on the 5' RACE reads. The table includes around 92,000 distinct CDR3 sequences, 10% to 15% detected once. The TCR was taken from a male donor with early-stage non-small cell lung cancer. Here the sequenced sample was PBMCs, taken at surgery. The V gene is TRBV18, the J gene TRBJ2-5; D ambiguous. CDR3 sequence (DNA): TGTGCCAGCTCAACGTCGGAACGGACGTCATTGTACTTC. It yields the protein CASSTSERTSLYF.